The rows below give T cell receptor beta chains drawn from one sample of a study of blood T cell repertoires in COVID-19. Some clones are missing from TCRdb's copy, which holds only in-frame ones; the method was immunoSEQ multiplex PCR. The sample contains some 250,000 clones, roughly 80% of which appear only once. Sample: peripheral blood. These receptors all come from a woman in her late teens or twenties with acute or convalescent COVID-19. CDR3s include the opening cysteine and the closing phenylalanine or tryptophan. The order of the fields is CDR3 length, V gene, clone size, J gene, D gene, CDR3 DNA, CDR3 protein. The D gene is left open where the match is weak. Not every row has a clone size; where given, it reads once, few, many or a size class.

length: 13; V: TRBV3-1/TRBV3-2; size: .; J: TRBJ1-4; D: TRBD1; DNA: TGTGCCAGCAGCGACACAGGGGACGAAAAACTGTTTTTT; CDR3: CASSDTGDEKLFF
length: 14; V: TRBV28; size: .; J: TRBJ2-1; D: TRBD1; DNA: TGTGCCAGCGCCCCCGGACAGGCCACCCATGAGCAGTTCTTC; CDR3: CASAPGQATHEQFF
length: 15; V: TRBV6-4; size: .; J: TRBJ1-5; D: TRBD1; DNA: TGTGCCAGCAGTGGGGGGACAGGGGGCAATCAGCCCCAGCATTTT; CDR3: CASSGGTGGNQPQHF
length: 19; V: TRBV18; size: .; J: TRBJ2-5; D: TRBD2; DNA: TGTGCCAGCTCACCACCGTGGGCAGGGTTCATAGCGGGAGGAGAGACCCAGTACTTC; CDR3: CASSPPWAGFIAGGETQYF
length: 12; V: TRBV29-1; size: .; J: TRBJ1-1; D: .; DNA: TGCAGCGTATCAGGACCGGGGGCTGAAGCTTTCTTT; CDR3: CSVSGPGAEAFF
length: 15; V: TRBV4-1; size: .; J: TRBJ1-5; D: TRBD1; DNA: TGCGCCAGCAGCTTCGACAGGGGGGGCAATCAGCCCCAGCATTTT; CDR3: CASSFDRGGNQPQHF
length: 16; V: TRBV19; size: .; J: TRBJ2-3; D: TRBD2; DNA: TGTGCCAGTAGTGTCCTAGCGGGAGAAGTCACAGATACGCAGTATTTT; CDR3: CASSVLAGEVTDTQYF
length: 17; V: TRBV19; size: many; J: TRBJ1-4; D: .; DNA: TGTGCCAGTAGTACCCCCTTGAGTTGGGGGCTGGATGAAAAACTGTTTTTT; CDR3: CASSTPLSWGLDEKLFF
length: 16; V: TRBV4-3; size: .; J: TRBJ1-1; D: .; DNA: TGCGCCAGCAGCCAAGCCCTCAGGGCTATGAACACTGAAGCTTTCTTT; CDR3: CASSQALRAMNTEAFF
length: 16; V: TRBV19; size: .; J: TRBJ2-1; D: .; DNA: TGTGCCAGTAGTATTAAGGGGCGTACCTCCTACAATGAGCAGTTCTTC; CDR3: CASSIKGRTSYNEQFF
length: 16; V: TRBV15; size: .; J: TRBJ1-1; D: .; DNA: TGTGCCACCAGCAGAGTGCAGGGAAGGAGGAACACTGAAGCTTTCTTT; CDR3: CATSRVQGRRNTEAFF
length: 11; V: TRBV30; size: .; J: TRBJ1-2; D: .; DNA: TGTGCCTGGAGTGCAGTCTATGGCTACACCTTC; CDR3: CAWSAVYGYTF
length: 15; V: TRBV14; size: .; J: TRBJ2-7; D: .; DNA: TGTGCCAGCAGCCGGACAGACGGAATCGCCTACGAGCAGTACTTC; CDR3: CASSRTDGIAYEQYF
length: 13; V: TRBV28; size: .; J: TRBJ2-5; D: .; DNA: TGTGCCAGCAGTTCAGGGGTATTAGAGACCCAGTACTTC; CDR3: CASSSGVLETQYF
length: 13; V: TRBV2; size: once; J: TRBJ1-1; D: .; DNA: TGTGCCAGCAGTGAAGCGGTTCGGGCTGAAGCTTTCTTT; CDR3: CASSEAVRAEAFF
length: 13; V: TRBV19; size: few; J: TRBJ1-2; D: .; DNA: TGTGCCAGTAGTATCGGGGAGACCTATGGCTACACCTTC; CDR3: CASSIGETYGYTF
length: 15; V: TRBV7-6; size: .; J: TRBJ2-5; D: TRBD1; DNA: TGTGCCAGCAGCTCAAGATCGACAGGGGGAGAGACCCAGTACTTC; CDR3: CASSSRSTGGETQYF
length: 13; V: TRBV6-6; size: .; J: TRBJ2-7; D: .; DNA: TGTGCCAGCAGTTACCAGGCGGGCTACGAGCAGTACTTC; CDR3: CASSYQAGYEQYF
length: 15; V: TRBV7-3; size: .; J: TRBJ2-2; D: TRBD2; DNA: TGTGCCAGCAGCCAACTAGCGGGAGGGTCCGGGGAGCTGTTTTTT; CDR3: CASSQLAGGSGELFF
length: 17; V: TRBV15; size: .; J: TRBJ1-3; D: TRBD1; DNA: TGTGCCACCAGCAGAGATACCGGACAGGGAACTGGAAACACCATATATTTT; CDR3: CATSRDTGQGTGNTIYF
length: 15; V: TRBV6-4; size: .; J: TRBJ2-1; D: TRBD1; DNA: TGTGCCAGCAGTGACCGGACAGGGGGCTACAATGAGCAGTTCTTC; CDR3: CASSDRTGGYNEQFF
length: 14; V: TRBV7-8; size: .; J: TRBJ2-5; D: .; DNA: TGTGCCAGCAGAACCACAGGGTCCCAAGAGACCCAGTACTTC; CDR3: CASRTTGSQETQYF
length: 14; V: TRBV6-2/TRBV6-3; size: .; J: TRBJ2-1; D: TRBD2; DNA: TGTGCCAGCAGTTACCCTAGCGGGAACAATGAGCAGTTCTTC; CDR3: CASSYPSGNNEQFF
length: 14; V: TRBV2; size: .; J: TRBJ2-7; D: .; DNA: TGTGCCAGCAGCACGACTCGGAGCTCCTACGAGCAGTACTTC; CDR3: CASSTTRSSYEQYF
length: 16; V: TRBV2; size: .; J: TRBJ2-2; D: TRBD2; DNA: TGTGCCAGCACCAATGGACTAGCGAGAGGGACCGGGGAGCTGTTTTTT; CDR3: CASTNGLARGTGELFF
length: 15; V: TRBV25-1; size: .; J: TRBJ1-6; D: .; DNA: TGTGCCAGCAGCCCCCCTCTGGGGGGAAATTCACCCCTCCACTTT; CDR3: CASSPPLGGNSPLHF
length: 15; V: TRBV15; size: once; J: TRBJ2-7; D: TRBD2; DNA: TGTGCCACCAGCAGAGAAGGGACTAGTTCCCACGAGCAGTACTTC; CDR3: CATSREGTSSHEQYF
length: 17; V: TRBV19; size: .; J: TRBJ1-5; D: TRBD1; DNA: TGTGCCAGTAGTATTCCCCCCTTGGACAGGCGCAATCAGCCCCAGCATTTT; CDR3: CASSIPPLDRRNQPQHF
length: 16; V: TRBV18; size: .; J: TRBJ2-3; D: TRBD2; DNA: TGTGCCAGCTCACCCCCCGGGACTAGCGGGAGGAATACGCAGTATTTT; CDR3: CASSPPGTSGRNTQYF
length: 17; V: TRBV7-2; size: .; J: TRBJ2-7; D: TRBD2; DNA: TGTGCCAGCAGCCCCGGGACTACCCTAGATCGGCCCCACGAGCAGTACTTC; CDR3: CASSPGTTLDRPHEQYF
length: 14; V: TRBV27; size: few; J: TRBJ1-6; D: .; DNA: TGTGCCAGCAGTTTATCTAGGGGGAATTCACCCCTCCACTTT; CDR3: CASSLSRGNSPLHF
length: 15; V: TRBV4-3; size: .; J: TRBJ2-5; D: .; DNA: TGCGCCAGCAGCCAGGGAACGACAGTCCAAGAGACCCAGTACTTC; CDR3: CASSQGTTVQETQYF
length: 15; V: TRBV6-1; size: .; J: TRBJ1-2; D: TRBD1; DNA: TGTGCCAGCAGTCCCTCCGGGACAGGGGCCTATGGCTACACCTTC; CDR3: CASSPSGTGAYGYTF
length: 16; V: TRBV18; size: few; J: TRBJ2-1; D: .; DNA: TGTGCCAGCTCCGGCCGGCGGGACCCTTCTTACAATGAGCAGTTCTTC; CDR3: CASSGRRDPSYNEQFF
length: 15; V: TRBV6-5; size: .; J: TRBJ2-1; D: .; DNA: TGTGCCAGCAGTTACTCTGCGGGTTGGAAGAATGAGCAGTTCTTC; CDR3: CASSYSAGWKNEQFF
length: 16; V: TRBV28; size: .; J: TRBJ1-5; D: TRBD1; DNA: TGTGCCAGCAGAGTTACCCCTGACAGGGGCGCCCAGCCCCAGCATTTT; CDR3: CASRVTPDRGAQPQHF
length: 16; V: TRBV4-3; size: few; J: TRBJ2-7; D: TRBD1; DNA: TGCGCCAGCAGCCAAGAGTCCCAAGGGACAGCCTACGAGCAGTACTTC; CDR3: CASSQESQGTAYEQYF
length: 14; V: TRBV3-1/TRBV3-2; size: .; J: TRBJ2-7; D: TRBD1; DNA: TGTGCCAGCAGCCCTCCGGGACAGCCCTACGAGCAGTACTTC; CDR3: CASSPPGQPYEQYF
length: 16; V: TRBV5-1; size: once; J: TRBJ2-2; D: TRBD1; DNA: TGCGCCAGCAGCCTACCCGGGACAGGGGACACCGGGGAGCTGTTTTTT; CDR3: CASSLPGTGDTGELFF
length: 16; V: TRBV3-1/TRBV3-2; size: .; J: TRBJ2-5; D: TRBD2; DNA: TGTGCCAGCAGCCTATTTCAGACTAGCGGCCAAGAGACCCAGTACTTC; CDR3: CASSLFQTSGQETQYF
length: 15; V: TRBV5-1; size: .; J: TRBJ1-3; D: .; DNA: TGCGCCAGCAGCTTGGGATTAGACTCTGGAAACACCATATATTTT; CDR3: CASSLGLDSGNTIYF